This is a list of T cell receptor beta chains from one sample in a study of cytomegalovirus exposure and HLA in healthy donors. TCRdb keeps only in-frame clones here, not all; method: immunoSEQ multiplex PCR. The data contain some 130,000 clones, around 79% of them singletons. Sequencing was done on a sample of PBMCs. The receptors stem from a woman aged 35 to 49 in good health and CMV-seronegative. CDR3s include the opening cysteine and the closing phenylalanine or tryptophan. The D gene is left open where the match is weak. Size values are once, few and many counts, or a class for expanded clones, and some rows have none.

j_call	clone_size	v_call	cdr3_length	d_call	cdr3_aa	cdr3_nt
TRBJ2-7	-	TRBV7-6	12	-	CASSSTSGEQYF	TGTGCCAGCAGCTCCACGAGCGGCGAGCAGTACTTC
TRBJ1-2	-	TRBV19	13	-	CASLWDNNYGYTF	TGTGCCAGCTTATGGGACAACAACTATGGCTACACCTTC
TRBJ1-1	-	TRBV6-5	13	-	CASRRDVNTEAFF	TGTGCCAGCAGAAGAGATGTGAACACTGAAGCTTTCTTT
TRBJ2-6	-	TRBV10-3	17	TRBD1	CAITKGDREAGANVLTF	TGTGCCATCACTAAAGGGGACAGGGAGGCTGGGGCCAACGTCCTGACTTTC
TRBJ1-2	-	TRBV6-5	15	TRBD1	CASRLTGQGFYGYTF	TGTGCCAGCAGGTTAACGGGACAGGGGTTCTATGGCTACACCTTC
TRBJ1-3	-	TRBV5-1	16	-	CASSLGSGPSGNTIYF	TGCGCCAGCAGCTTGGGTTCTGGGCCCTCTGGAAACACCATATATTTT
TRBJ2-5	once	TRBV29-1	13	TRBD2	CSVEVGGGETQYF	TGCAGCGTTGAAGTTGGGGGAGGGGAGACCCAGTACTTC
TRBJ1-1	few	TRBV28	15	-	CASVQGAGSVTEAFF	TGTGCCAGCGTACAAGGGGCCGGGTCGGTCACTGAAGCTTTCTTT
TRBJ1-6	-	TRBV13	15	TRBD1	CASSHMDRDNSPLHF	TGTGCCAGCAGCCACATGGACAGGGATAATTCACCCCTCCACTTT
TRBJ2-5	few	TRBV15	13	TRBD2	CATGTGGSETQYF	TGTGCCACCGGAACGGGGGGTTCGGAGACCCAGTACTTC
TRBJ2-2	-	TRBV4-3	16	-	CASSPGGRGNTGELFF	TGCGCCAGCAGCCCCGGCGGGCGGGGGAACACCGGGGAGCTGTTTTTT
TRBJ1-2	-	TRBV9	15	-	CASSPEPDYNYGYTF	TGTGCCAGCAGCCCGGAGCCTGATTATAACTATGGCTACACCTTC
TRBJ2-1	-	TRBV15	15	TRBD1	CATSRRQGEYNEQFF	TGTGCCACCAGCAGGAGACAGGGGGAGTACAATGAGCAGTTCTTC
TRBJ2-5	-	TRBV28	15	TRBD2	CASSLVAGTQETQYF	TGTGCCAGCAGTTTGGTAGCGGGCACTCAAGAGACCCAGTACTTC
TRBJ1-1	-	TRBV6-5	15	TRBD1	CASSWLPGGNTEAFF	TGTGCCAGCAGCTGGCTGCCAGGGGGCAACACTGAAGCTTTCTTT
TRBJ1-2	-	TRBV7-9	15	-	CASSLAAAPHYGYTF	TGTGCCAGCAGCTTAGCGGCGGCCCCTCACTATGGCTACACCTTC
TRBJ1-2	once	TRBV6-1	14	-	CASSGRGANYGYTF	TGTGCCAGCAGTGGGCGGGGAGCTAACTATGGCTACACCTTC
TRBJ1-3	-	TRBV5-4	15	-	CASSSGASSGNTIYF	TGTGCCAGCAGCTCCGGAGCTAGCTCTGGAAACACCATATATTTT
TRBJ1-6	once	TRBV5-6	16	-	CASSSAGGYRSSPLHF	TGTGCCAGCAGCTCGGCGGGCGGGTACAGATCCTCACCCCTCCACTTT
TRBJ1-4	few	TRBV7-6	16	-	CASSPSTRGLGEKLFF	TGTGCCAGCAGTCCTTCTACCCGAGGGTTAGGTGAAAAACTGTTTTTT
TRBJ2-1	-	TRBV5-1	16	TRBD2	CASSLLVAGGQNEQFF	TGCGCCAGCAGCTTGTTGGTAGCGGGGGGGCAAAATGAGCAGTTCTTC
TRBJ2-3	-	TRBV27	16	TRBD2	CASSLFPAGGVDTQYF	TGTGCCAGCAGTTTATTCCCAGCGGGGGGAGTGGATACGCAGTATTTT
TRBJ2-5	-	TRBV7-6	16	-	CASTEVFGSEKETQYF	TGTGCCAGCACAGAGGTCTTTGGTTCAGAAAAAGAGACCCAGTACTTC
TRBJ1-2	-	TRBV5-1	15	TRBD1	CASSSPGQGAQSYTF	TGCGCCAGCAGCTCCCCGGGACAGGGGGCGCAGAGCTACACCTTC
TRBJ2-7	-	TRBV29-1	16	TRBD2	CSVEGSGGENKGEQYF	TGCAGCGTTGAAGGTAGCGGGGGGGAAAATAAGGGCGAGCAGTACTTC
TRBJ1-1	-	TRBV4-1	17	-	CASSHDWLGGRGTEAFF	TGCGCCAGCAGCCATGACTGGTTAGGGGGTAGGGGCACTGAAGCTTTCTTT
TRBJ2-2	once	TRBV25-1	16	TRBD1	CASSEPDREDTGELFF	TGTGCCAGCAGTGAACCGGACAGGGAAGACACCGGGGAGCTGTTTTTT
TRBJ1-1	-	TRBV4-2	16	TRBD1	CASSQDLRQGVGLAFF	TGTGCCAGCAGCCAAGATCTCCGCCAGGGGGTGGGATTGGCTTTCTTT
TRBJ1-4	few	TRBV6-6	15	TRBD1	CASRRGTGYYEKLFF	TGTGCCAGCAGACGCGGGACAGGTTACTATGAAAAACTGTTTTTT
TRBJ2-3	-	TRBV5-1	14	-	CASSSRRGTDTQYF	TGCGCCAGCAGCTCTAGACGGGGCACAGATACGCAGTATTTT
TRBJ1-1	-	TRBV7-6	15	-	CASSLSLRMNTEAFF	TGTGCCAGCAGCTTATCTTTGCGGATGAACACTGAAGCTTTCTTT
TRBJ2-1	-	TRBV28	15	TRBD2	CASSLPRSEAGGQFF	TGTGCCAGCTCCCTCCCGCGGTCTGAAGCGGGGGGCCAGTTCTTC
TRBJ2-7	-	TRBV5-1	13	TRBD1	CASSSSDRAEQYF	TGCGCCAGCAGCTCTTCAGACAGGGCGGAGCAGTACTTC
TRBJ2-3	-	TRBV27	15	-	CASKSGRAGTDTQYF	TGTGCCAGCAAAAGCGGGCGGGCTGGCACAGATACGCAGTATTTT
TRBJ1-1	-	TRBV20-1	10	-	CSASGTIAFF	TGCAGTGCTTCCGGGACTATAGCTTTCTTT
TRBJ1-2	-	TRBV6-1	14	-	CASTERGFSYGYTF	TGTGCCAGCACCGAACGAGGGTTTAGCTATGGCTACACCTTC
TRBJ1-5	-	TRBV7-9	16	-	CASSLDRTESKQPQHF	TGTGCCAGCAGCTTAGATAGGACAGAAAGCAAACAGCCCCAGCATTTT
TRBJ1-1	once	TRBV7-9	15	-	CASSFWGLGNTEAFF	TGTGCCAGCAGCTTTTGGGGCTTAGGGAACACTGAAGCTTTCTTT
TRBJ1-1	-	TRBV2	12	TRBD1	CASTPGGTEAFF	TGTGCCAGCACCCCAGGGGGCACTGAAGCTTTCTTT
TRBJ1-5	-	TRBV14	15	-	CASSQTGTSNQPQHF	TGTGCCAGCAGCCAAACAGGGACAAGCAATCAGCCCCAGCATTTT
TRBJ1-6	-	TRBV18	16	-	CASSQGRDSGNSPLHF	TGTGCCAGCTCACAAGGCCGAGACTCAGGGAATTCACCCCTCCACTTT
TRBJ2-1	-	TRBV29-1	11	-	CSGNGGNEQFF	TGCAGCGGGAATGGCGGAAATGAGCAGTTCTTC
TRBJ2-2	once	TRBV5-4	15	TRBD2	CASSLLAGETGELFF	TGTGCCAGCAGCTTGCTAGCGGGGGAGACCGGGGAGCTGTTTTTT
TRBJ1-2	-	TRBV7-9	16	TRBD1	CASSYGTGSPLYGYTF	TGTGCCAGCAGCTACGGGACAGGTTCCCCACTCTATGGCTACACCTTC
TRBJ2-6	-	TRBV19	17	TRBD1	CASSSGQGPAGANVLTF	TGTGCCAGTAGTTCCGGACAGGGACCCGCTGGGGCCAACGTCCTGACTTTC
TRBJ1-5	-	TRBV7-9	12	-	CASSFSDQPQHF	TGTGCCAGCAGCTTTTCGGATCAGCCCCAGCATTTT
TRBJ2-5	-	TRBV5-1	14	-	CASSLGSLQETQYF	TGCGCCAGCAGCTTGGGCAGTCTCCAAGAGACCCAGTACTTC
TRBJ1-2	-	TRBV15	12	-	CATSRDSRGYTF	TGTGCCACCAGCAGAGATTCTCGGGGCTACACCTTC